What follows are 16 T cell receptor beta chains derived from one specimen sequenced in a study of monozygotic twins with inflammatory bowel disease. Using the 5' RACE reads, TCRdb records one entry per CDR3 protein without DNA. This repertoire includes roughly 120,000 distinct CDR3 sequences. Sequenced input: blood. The receptor source for this set is a human donor with ulcerative colitis or Crohn's disease, or a healthy co-twin of an affected twin (not recorded which).

The chain recombines TRBV28 with TRBJ1-5; the TCRdb D gene call, TRBD1, has no DNA to confirm it. Looked up from germline, CDR1 is MDHEN and CDR2 is SYDVKM. CDR3 size: 15 residues. This chain's CDR3 is CASSLGPGLRQPQHF.

The V call is TRBV7-2, the J call TRBJ2-1; TCRdb selects TRBD2, and the lack of DNA leaves this call unchecked. CDR1 SGHTA and CDR2 FQGNSA come from the germline V gene. The CDR3 extends over 14 amino acids. CDR3 sequence: CASSRTSGGNEQFF.

V and J are TRBV9 and TRBJ2-2; as DNA is missing, the TRBD1 call by TCRdb cannot be tested. The germline gives CDR1 SGDLS, CDR2 YYNGEE. The CDR3 is 15 residues long. Here the CDR3 reads CASSPYGGNTGELFF.

This chain links TRBV15 with TRBJ1-5. The CDR3 length is 13 residues. Germline-derived CDR1 and CDR2 are LNHNV and YYDKDF (reference sequence). CDR3 residues: CATSTDSNQPQHF.

The chain is built from TRBV28 and TRBJ1-5; TCRdb calls TRBD1, which cannot be checked without DNA. Germline CDR1 MDHEN, CDR2 SYDVKM. The CDR3 is made up of 13 amino acids. The CDR3: CASSQGFDQPQHF.

J is TRBJ2-3 and V is TRBV5-5. CDR3 length equals 13 residues. Germline CDR1 is SGHKS and CDR2 is YYEKEE (reference sequence). The CDR3 spells CASSWHPRDTQYF.

This chain connects TRBV20-1 to TRBJ1-1; TCRdb's D gene call, TRBD1, goes unchecked for lack of DNA. CDR3 length equals 11 residues. In germline, CDR1 is DFQATT, CDR2 SNEGSKA (reference sequence). CDR3 amino acids: CSARTGSEAFF.

V gene TRBV2 combines with J gene TRBJ1-4; with no DNA, the TCRdb D assignment of TRBD1 cannot be verified. In germline, CDR1 is SNHLY, CDR2 FYNNEI. This CDR3 is 13 amino acids long. The CDR3 sequence: CASRPDRGEKLFF.

V usage is TRBV20-1 and J usage is TRBJ2-7; TCRdb's D call, TRBD2, is unchecked because there is no DNA. This CDR3 region has 15 residues. The germline gives CDR1 DFQATT, CDR2 SNEGSKA (reference sequence). CDR3 in amino acids: CSAIPSRTASYEQYF.

The chain is built from TRBV10-3 and TRBJ1-6; the D gene TCRdb calls, TRBD1, cannot be checked with no DNA. The CDR3 spans 16 residues. CDR1 is ENHRY, CDR2 SYGVKD, per germline. CDR3 sequence reads: CAISESARTDNSPLHF.

The rearrangement links TRBV7-2 to TRBJ1-5. The CDR3 is made up of 14 amino acids. The germline gives CDR1 SGHTA, CDR2 FQGNSA. This CDR3 is CASSTSRGGQPQHF.

The chain employs TRBV7-9 and TRBJ1-6; TCRdb names TRBD1, which stays unverified in the absence of DNA. Per the germline V gene, CDR1 is SEHNR and CDR2 is FQNEAQ (reference sequence). This CDR3 has 12 residues. CDR3 region: CASSYRVSPLHF.

V usage is TRBV20-1 and J usage is TRBJ2-1; the TCRdb call, TRBD2, lacks DNA for checking. The CDR3 sequence is 18 residues long. Germline loops: CDR1 DFQATT, CDR2 SNEGSKA (reference sequence). The CDR3 sequence is CSARFFWGRGEIENEQFF.

The CDR3 protein is CAIGGDRTTEQFF. V is TRBV10-3 and J is TRBJ2-1; TCRdb proposes TRBD1, but this gene call is untestable without DNA. CDR1 and CDR2 from the germline V gene are ENHRY and SYGVKD. The CDR3 extends over 13 amino acids.

The V call is TRBV20-1, the J call TRBJ1-4. The CDR3 is made up of 16 amino acids. Germline CDR1 and CDR2: DFQATT and SNEGSKA (reference sequence). CDR3 region: CSARDPSAGLGEKLFF.

V gene TRBV5-1 combines with J gene TRBJ2-1; TCRdb designates TRBD2, a call that cannot be tested without DNA. Germline V gene data show CDR1 as SGHRS and CDR2 as YFSETQ. The CDR3 contains 17 residues. The CDR3 loop reads CASSFRLTSGKFGEQFF.